This TCR beta chain comes out of a study of prognosis after radiotherapy for stage I lung cancer. CDR1 MNHEY and CDR2 SMNVEV come from the germline V gene (reference sequence). This CDR3 comprises 15 residues. A remark on this clonotype: Its antigen is unknown. One junction end disagrees with the germline gene, perhaps due to a read error.

Study-level results: Differential TRBV and TRBJ gene usage was reported between patients with metastases and patients without them.

By two-round multiplex PCR, the TCR beta CDR3 was amplified from genomic DNA. Primers specific to each TRBV and TRBJ gene were used in first-round PCR. In TCRdb, the multiplex PCR reads were re-called with MiXCR into one record per CDR3 protein. This sample yields around 51,000 distinct CDR3 sequences, of which 30% to 40% are seen a single time; 9.2% belongs to the top ten. Here the sequenced sample was PBMCs, taken before or after stereotactic body radiation therapy (not recorded which). The rearrangement joins TRBV27 to TRBJ2-7; D is possibly TRBD1 or TRBD2 (5 bases each). The sequence was obtained from a donor at least 50 years old with non-small cell lung cancer. The CDR3 DNA follows: TGTACCAGCAGTTCGGGGCAACGCAAACCCTACGAGCAGTACTTC. This gives the protein CTSSSGQRKPYEQYF.